The 4 T cell receptor beta chains below were found in one sample sequenced in a study of vaccination effects on CD4 cells after COVID-19 (dated by TCRdb to 2021 to 2024). These receptors lack a known antigen. In the ViraFEST assay, PBMC were stimulated with viral peptide pools, and TCR sequencing was then used to find antigen-specific CD4+ T cell clonotypes based on their expansion. After about 10 days of culture, CD4+ T cells were isolated with the EasySep CD4+ T cell isolation kit. PCR-confirmed SARS-CoV-2 infection had occurred in convalescent patients between March and December 2020, before the Alpha, Beta and Delta variants emerged in the United States. Library generation was performed with the immunoSEQ multiplex PCR assay. As stored in TCRdb, this immuneACCESS dataset retains in-frame rearrangements with V and J assigned. A fraction of the clones does not appear; measured against another copy, unresolved V genes explain less than half of the discrepancy, and the remainder lacks a known reason. Counted in this sample were tens of thousands of clones; 55% to 75% of them appeared once. Clones ranked in the top ten supply approximately 17% of the sample.

The specimen comprised CD4+ T cells from PBMCs cultured with HCoV-NL63 spike peptides, sampled before COVID-19 vaccination. The cell subset or site label of this sample denotes: HCoV-NL63 spike overlapping peptide pool stimulation. Every receptor here comes from a human donor who had a prior SARS-CoV-2 infection.

The chain employs TRBV15 and TRBJ2-3, with 8 bases lining up with TRBD2. V was clipped by 0 bases and J by 3 bases; unmatched bases: 5. Looked up from germline, CDR1 is LNHNV and CDR2 is YYDKDF (reference sequence). The CDR3 loop spans 16 amino acids. The CDR3 nucleotides read TGTGCCACCAGCAGAGAACCTAGCGGGCGGACAGATACGCAGTATTTT. This codes for CATSREPSGRTDTQYF.

This clone was observed a handful of times. This chain joins TRBV7-3 and TRBJ1-1; the D is unclear. The length of the CDR3 is 12 residues. The ends were cut back, 1 base at V and 11 bases at J, with 11 bases in the middle. Germline lookup yields CDR1 SGHTA and CDR2 FQGTGA. CDR3 loop: CASSLNTVRAFF. CDR3 nucleotide sequence: TGTGCCAGCAGCTTAAATACAGTTAGGGCTTTCTTT.

The rearrangement uses TRBV4-1 and TRBJ2-5, with no clear D. V was shortened by 1 base and J by 2 bases, with 8 bases between the two germline ends. The CDR3 is 14 amino acids. CDR1 is MGHRA and CDR2 is YSYEKL in the germline V gene. As DNA, the CDR3 is TGCGCCAGCAGCCAAGGGGGTTTGCAAGAGACCCAGTACTTC. Translated: CASSQGGLQETQYF.

The chain combines TRBV11-3 with TRBJ1-1; D is uncertain. Trimming left V 0 bases short and J 1 base short, with 6 bases between. The CDR3 totals 14 residues. Germline CDR1 and CDR2: SGHNT and YENEEA. Here the CDR3 reads CASSLDRANTEAFF. The CDR3 region has the DNA TGTGCCAGCAGCTTAGACAGAGCGAACACTGAAGCTTTCTTT.